A single sample is the source of the 10 T cell receptor beta chains below, sequenced in a study of T cell changes during pregnancy in multiple sclerosis. Method: immunoSEQ multiplex PCR; TCRdb's copy keeps in-frame clones and lacks some. The sample has 29,000 or so clones, 89% seen once. This sample comprised CD8+ T cells from peripheral blood mononuclear cells, obtained in the second trimester of pregnancy. These TCRs come from a female donor with multiple sclerosis, enrolled in a pregnancy study.

By share, this clone counts as medium-sized. The CDR3 nucleotides read TGTGCCAGCAGTGAGGGGGCAAATCAGCCCCAGCATTTT. It codes for CASSEGANQPQHF. The chain links TRBV6-4 to TRBJ1-5, with D perhaps matching TRBD1 (6 bases). V lost 3 bases, J lost 4 bases, and 7 bases lay in between. CDR3 length: 13 amino acids. Germline V gives CDR1 MRHNA, CDR2 SNTAGT.

CDR3 in amino acids: CASSRQELNTEAFF. The CDR3 DNA follows: TGTGCCAGTAGTCGACAGGAACTAAACACTGAAGCTTTCTTT. The chain joins TRBV19 to TRBJ1-1; D possibly corresponds to TRBD1 (6 bases). Trimming pared 5 bases from V and 2 bases from J, leaving 12 bases between. Germline CDR1 is LNHDA and CDR2 is SQIVND (reference sequence). The CDR3 is made up of 14 amino acids.

In nucleotides, the CDR3 is TGTGCCACCAGCAGTCCGGGACTAGACGCTGCGGAGACCCAGTACTTC. Residues: CATSSPGLDAAETQYF. The rearrangement joins TRBV15 to TRBJ2-5; TRBD2 aligns across 8 bases. Germline V gene sequence: CDR1 LNHNV, CDR2 YYDKDF (reference sequence). The CDR3 consists of 16 residues. With 3 bases clipped from V and 5 bases from J, the junction kept 11 bases outside the gene matches.

The chain's CDR3 is CASSGGAGAGTDTQYF. The CDR3 DNA sequence: TGTGCCAGCAGTGGAGGAGCGGGAGCTGGCACAGATACGCAGTATTTT. The rearrangement uses TRBV27 and TRBJ2-3, with 8 bases lining up with TRBD2. With V trimmed by 5 bases and J by 1 base, 8 bases remained unmatched. The CDR3 spans 16 residues. Germline V lookup: CDR1 MNHEY, CDR2 SMNVEV (reference sequence).

This chain uses TRBV28 with TRBJ2-1; 12 bases match TRBD2. CDR1 MDHEN and CDR2 SYDVKM come from the germline V gene. The CDR3 length is 16 residues. With 2 bases clipped from V and 7 bases from J, the junction kept 6 bases outside the gene matches. CDR3 region: CASSLTTSGRRNEQFF. The DNA for the CDR3 is TGTGCCAGCAGTTTAACGACTAGCGGGAGAAGGAATGAGCAGTTCTTC.

The chain recombines TRBV28 with TRBJ2-1, with D perhaps TRBD2 (6 bases). From germline, CDR1 is MDHEN and CDR2 SYDVKM. The CDR3 contains 15 residues. The germline V and J ends were trimmed by 3 bases and 6 bases, with 15 bases remaining between them. The CDR3 reads CASSFVGGLINEQFF. CDR3 DNA sequence: TGTGCCAGCAGTTTCGTCGGGGGATTGATCAATGAGCAGTTCTTC. The variable domain in full, with the rest retrieved from reference TRBV28 and TRBJ2-1, is DVKVTQSSRYLVKRTGEKVFLECVQDMDHENMFWYRQDPGLGLRLIYFSYDVKMKEKGDIPEGYSVSREKKERFSLILESASTNQTSMYLCASSFVGGLINEQFFGPGTRLTVL.

The chain links TRBV29-1 to TRBJ2-6; 7 nucleotides match TRBD1. The CDR3 length is 15 residues. CDR1 and CDR2 (germline): SQVTM, ANQGSEA. V lost 6 bases and J lost 0; bases outside the gene matches: 5. The chain's CDR3 is CSVGTAFSGANVLTF. The CDR3 DNA sequence: TGCAGCGTAGGGACAGCCTTCTCTGGGGCCAACGTCCTGACTTTC. The complete variable domain, with remaining parts taken from reference TRBV29-1 and TRBJ2-6, reads SAVISQKPSRDICQRGTSLTIQCQVDSQVTMMFWYRQQPGQSLTLIATANQGSEATYESGFVIDKFPISRPNLTFSTLTVSNMSPEDSSIYLCSVGTAFSGANVLTFGAGSRLTVL.

V usage is TRBV13 and J usage is TRBJ2-3, with 11 bases matching TRBD2. The CDR3 consists of 16 residues. The germline V gene has CDR1 PRHDT and CDR2 FYEKMQ (reference sequence). Trimming cost V 7 bases and J 3 bases; bases outside gene matches: 9. The DNA of the CDR3 is TGTGCCAGCACCCTTATGACTAGCGGGAATACAGATACGCAGTATTTT. It yields the protein CASTLMTSGNTDTQYF.

V is TRBV27 and J is TRBJ1-5; 7 bases align to TRBD1. The CDR3 is made up of 14 amino acids. CDR1 is MNHEY, CDR2 SMNVEV, per germline (reference sequence). Losses at the gene ends were 5 bases for V and 2 bases for J; bases not matched to a gene: 3. CDR3 in DNA: TGTGCCAGCAGTCCCGGGACAGGCAATCAGCCCCAGCATTTT. It is translated as CASSPGTGNQPQHF.

This sequence joins TRBV7-9 and TRBJ1-5; 8 positions match TRBD1. V trimming: 4 bases; J trimming: 1 base; junction bases outside the gene matches: 3. Per germline, CDR1 SEHNR and CDR2 FQNEAQ (reference sequence). The CDR3 runs 15 residues. The CDR3 DNA sequence: TGTGCCAGCAGCTCGGACAGGGTAAGCAATCAGCCCCAGCATTTT. Encoded protein: CASSSDRVSNQPQHF.